This TCR beta chain was obtained from a study of blood T cell repertoires in COVID-19. For the study at large: Sources were T cells, B-cell-depleted T cells, or PBMCs; the material itself was cDNA or gDNA.

This clone has just a few counts. Germline values: CDR1 SGHTA, CDR2 FQGNSA. The CDR3 is 18 amino acids. V lost 6 bases, J lost 6 bases, and 19 bases stayed unmatched. In the source study's methods: Quantification of nucleated cells was approximated via reference gene primer amplification. Assay used: immunoSEQ multiplex PCR; TCRdb lists only in-frame clones, some missing. The DNA was the basis for D and trimming; V, J and clone size are from that table. Here the sample spans roughly 380,000 clones, around 84% being singletons. The chain recombines TRBV7-2 with TRBJ2-2, with 7 positions matching TRBD1. The sample comprised peripheral blood. The TCR comes from a human donor with acute or convalescent COVID-19. The donor label of this sample is uncertain. The CDR3 loop is CASSWDSYTAKYPGELFF. The CDR3 coding sequence is TGTGCCAGCAGTTGGGACAGTTACACCGCTAAATACCCCGGGGAGCTGTTTTTT. The full variable domain, its missing parts supplied by reference TRBV7-2 and TRBJ2-2, is GAGVSQSPSNKVTEKGKDVELRCDPISGHTALYWYRQSLGQGLEFLIYFQGNSAPDKSGLPSDRFSAERTGGSVSTLTIQRTQQEDSAVYLCASSWDSYTAKYPGELFFGEGSRLTVL.